This T cell receptor (beta chain) was observed in a study of T cell repertoires in cytomegalovirus infection (dated by TCRdb to about 2019). Regarding the research as a whole: Because public TCR beta signatures pointed to carriage of CMV infection together with the matching HLA type, the HLA type of each donor mattered for the analysis. The paper as a whole reports these results and caveats: The ex vivo response was dominated by HLA-C-restricted CMV-specific TCR beta clonotypes, and the single most frequent clonotype in two of eight donors was supplied by these HLA-C-restricted clonotypes. In both this cohort and an independent cohort of several hundred donors, the cumulative frequency of public TCR beta family members distinguished carriers of CMV infection plus the relevant HLA type.

Note on this clonotype: It has no known antigen specificity. Per-nucleotide qualities are absent, and no much larger clonotype sits a single base away.

The sample was run on an Illumina HiSeq 1500. TCRdb passed the public sequencing reads through fastp at Q25 and MiXCR, retaining productive beta sequences. Rows are unified per CDR3 protein, each entry keeping the most common DNA and genes. The sample has roughly 230,000 distinct CDR3 sequences on record, 6% to 8% of them singletons. The leading ten clones occupy about 6.3% of the sample. Looking up the germline V gene (reference sequence) yields CDR1 DFQATT and CDR2 SNEGSKA. A distance of 19 bases separates the germline ends of V and J, which lose 1 base and 4 bases respectively. There are 16 amino acids in the CDR3, from cysteine to phenylalanine inclusive. Of all the DNA, just the CDR3 is kept, 48 bases in frame from base 1.

Specimen: PBMCs. This TCR came from a human donor in good health (CMV status not recorded). Some clones in this sample may be carry-over from other donors' samples. The rearrangement joined TRBV20-1 to TRBJ1-2, with TRBD1 tentatively as D gene (6 bases match). The CDR3 protein sequence reads: CSARVPPSDRFYGYTF. The DNA is as follows: TGCAGTGCTAGAGTACCCCCCTCGGACAGATTCTATGGCTACACCTTC.